The 23 T cell receptor beta chains presented below share a single source sample, sequenced in a study of cytomegalovirus exposure and HLA in healthy donors. Primers for the PCR totalled 60 Vbeta and 13 Jbeta. The repertoire was sequenced with immunoSEQ multiplex PCR; TCRdb's copy has only in-frame clones and lacks some. The sample shows about 100,000 clones, roughly 79% of them seen only once. Material for sequencing was PBMCs. The receptor set was obtained from a woman in her forties in good health and CMV-seronegative.

This clone was seen a few times. The genes are TRBV6-4 and TRBJ2-1; D is unclear. V was pared by 7 bases and J by 4 bases, with 17 bases between. The CDR3 length is 15 residues. CDR1 and CDR2 from the germline V gene are MRHNA and SNTAGT. DNA of the CDR3: TGTGCCAGCACCCCCCCCGCTACTCATTACAATGAGCAGTTCTTC. This codes for CASTPPATHYNEQFF.

V is TRBV7-3 and J is TRBJ2-3; TRBD2 matches at 12 bases. V was pared by 5 bases and J by 0 bases, with 3 bases of the junction left unmatched. From germline, CDR1 is SGHTA and CDR2 FQGTGA. This CDR3 has 16 residues. The CDR3 sequence is CASSPGLAGSTDTQYF. CDR3 DNA sequence: TGTGCCAGCAGCCCCGGACTAGCGGGAAGCACAGATACGCAGTATTTT.

This chain links TRBV9 with TRBJ1-1; 8 nucleotides match TRBD1. Germline CDR1 SGDLS, CDR2 YYNGEE. J gave up 1 base and V 6 bases, and 14 bases lay outside the gene matches. This CDR3 has 17 amino acids. The chain's CDR3 is CASNKGQGLRENTEAFF. The CDR3 DNA follows: TGTGCCAGCAACAAAGGACAGGGCCTCAGAGAGAACACTGAAGCTTTCTTT.

The chain employs TRBV4-3 and TRBJ2-1, with 7 bases that match TRBD2. V trimming: 0 bases; J trimming: 2 bases; junction bases outside the gene matches: 7. Germline loops: CDR1 LGHNA, CDR2 YSLEER. The CDR3 extends over 17 amino acids. The CDR3 spells CASSQDLGGTTYNEQFF. The DNA of the CDR3 is TGCGCCAGCAGCCAAGATCTAGGCGGGACTACCTACAATGAGCAGTTCTTC.

The chain combines TRBV2 with TRBJ2-7; no clear D gene. This CDR3 region has 11 residues. The V end lost 4 bases, the J end lost 3 bases, and 4 bases lay between the germline ends. The germline gives CDR1 SNHLY, CDR2 FYNNEI. In DNA form, the CDR3 reads TGTGCCAGCAGTGTACTCTACGAGCAGTACTTC. The encoded protein is CASSVLYEQYF.

This clone was seen a handful of times. The chain recombines TRBV2 with TRBJ2-1; 7 nucleotides agree with TRBD2. In germline, CDR1 is SNHLY, CDR2 FYNNEI. CDR3 size: 14 residues. The V segment lost 4 bases and the J segment 6 bases; nucleotides outside the gene matches: 6. The CDR3 nucleotides read TGTGCCAGCAGTGTCGTGACGGGGGGCAATGAGCAGTTCTTC. Protein sequence: CASSVVTGGNEQFF. Full variable domain (remainder filled in from reference TRBV2 and TRBJ2-1): EPEVTQTPSHQVTQMGQEVILRCVPISNHLYFYWYRQILGQKVEFLVSFYNNEISEKSEIFDDQFSVERPDGSNFTLKIRSTKLEDSAMYFCASSVVTGGNEQFFGPGTRLTVL.

This rearrangement joins TRBV30 to TRBJ2-2; 7 bases are shared with TRBD2. This CDR3 is 15 amino acids long. Germline assignment: CDR1 GTSNPN and CDR2 SVGIG (reference sequence). V trimming: 0 bases; J trimming: 7 bases; junction bases outside the gene matches: 8. The CDR3 nucleotides read TGTGCCTGGAGTGTTGTAAAAGGGAGGGGCGGGGAGCTGTTTTTT. It specifies CAWSVVKGRGGELFF.

Note on this clone: A far larger clone is only one base removed, so a read error is likely. The rearrangement uses TRBV7-9 and TRBJ2-5, with TRBD2 matching over 7 bases. From germline, CDR1 is SEHNR and CDR2 FQNEAQ (reference sequence). This CDR3 has 13 amino acids. CDR3 residues: CSSSLGRGETQYF. CDR3 DNA: TGTTCCAGCAGCTTAGGGCGGGGGGAGACCCAGTACTTC. Full variable domain (remainder filled in from reference TRBV7-9 and TRBJ2-5): DTGVSQNPRHKITKRGQNVTFRCDPISEHNRLYWYRQTLGQGPEFLTYFQNEAQLEKSRLLSDRFSAERPKGSFSTLEIQRTEQGDSAMYLCSSSLGRGETQYFGPGTRLLVL.

This clone was counted between two and nine times. This CDR3 is CASSIDGGQAHTEAFF. The CDR3 coding sequence is TGTGCCAGTAGTATAGATGGGGGACAGGCTCACACTGAAGCTTTCTTT. This chain links TRBV19 with TRBJ1-1; 8 bases agree with TRBD1. Trimming removed 0 bases from V and 3 bases from J; junction bases left unmatched: 6. Germline V lookup: CDR1 LNHDA, CDR2 SQIVND (reference sequence). The CDR3 extends over 16 amino acids.

The chain joins TRBV18 to TRBJ2-3, with 12 bases identical to TRBD2. The germline gives CDR1 KGHSH, CDR2 LQKENI. V lost 5 bases to trimming and J lost 4 bases; unmatched junction nucleotides: 7. CDR3 length: 16 residues. The CDR3 DNA follows: TGTGCCAGCTCAACCCTAGCGGGAGGGCCCTCAGATACGCAGTATTTT. As protein: CASSTLAGGPSDTQYF.

This chain uses TRBV5-1 with TRBJ2-7; the D is unclear. Germline V gene data show CDR1 as SGHRS and CDR2 as YFSETQ. V lost 3 bases and J 5 bases, leaving 21 bases between the germline ends. This CDR3 comprises 16 residues. CDR3 DNA sequence: TGCGCCAGCAGCTCCAGAGCAGACAATGGAATCCACGAGCAGTACTTC. As protein: CASSSRADNGIHEQYF.

A few counts support this clone. The gene calls are TRBV6-1 and TRBJ2-7; D possibly corresponds to TRBD2 (5 bases). CDR3 length: 12 residues. Germline-derived CDR1 and CDR2 are MNHNS and SASEGT. Trimming stripped 7 bases from V and 0 bases from J, with 7 bases between. The CDR3 bases are TGTGCCAGCAATAGCGACTCCTACGAGCAGTACTTC. This gives the protein CASNSDSYEQYF.

The chain carries TRBV9 and TRBJ2-7; TRBD2 agrees at 11 bases. Germline CDR1 is SGDLS and CDR2 is YYNGEE. V lost 4 bases, J lost 3 bases, and 6 bases stayed unmatched. The CDR3 consists of 15 residues. The CDR3 is CASSLLAGGFYEQYF. CDR3 nucleotide sequence: TGTGCCAGCAGCCTCTTAGCGGGAGGGTTCTACGAGCAGTACTTC. The variable domain in full, completed from reference TRBV9 and TRBJ2-7, reads DSGVTQTPKHLITATGQRVTLRCSPRSGDLSVYWYQQSLDQGLQFLIQYYNGEERAKGNILERFSAQQFPDLHSELNLSSLELGDSALYFCASSLLAGGFYEQYFGPGTRLTVT.

The CDR3 region is CASSPTTGVGYEQYF. CDR3 coding DNA: TGTGCCAGCTCACCCACCACAGGGGTCGGGTACGAGCAGTACTTC. J is TRBJ2-7 and V is TRBV18; the match to TRBD1 covers 7 bases. V lost 3 bases and J lost 4; bases outside the gene matches: 9. The CDR3 runs 15 residues. The germline V gene encodes CDR1 KGHSH and CDR2 LQKENI. Full variable domain (remainder filled in from reference TRBV18 and TRBJ2-7): NAGVMQNPRHLVRRRGQEARLRCSPMKGHSHVYWYRQLPEEGLKFMVYLQKENIIDESGMPKERFSAEFPKEGPSILRIQQVVRGDSAAYFCASSPTTGVGYEQYFGPGTRLTVT.

The chain employs TRBV9 and TRBJ1-6; D unresolved. The CDR3 consists of 18 residues. CDR1 is SGDLS and CDR2 is YYNGEE in the germline V gene. Trimming pared 3 bases from V and 5 bases from J, leaving 21 bases between. The CDR3 reads CASSALSRGSLNNSPLHF. The CDR3 region has the DNA TGTGCCAGCAGCGCCCTTTCAAGAGGGTCTCTCAATAATTCACCCCTCCACTTT.

V is TRBV7-2 and J is TRBJ2-7, with 7 bases identical to TRBD1. The CDR3 has 15 residues. The V segment lost 5 bases and the J segment 3 bases; nucleotides outside the gene matches: 10. CDR1 and CDR2 (germline): SGHTA, FQGNSA. CDR3 DNA sequence: TGTGCCAGCAGCCTACGACAGGGCCGGAGCTACGAGCAGTACTTC. Translated, it gives CASSLRQGRSYEQYF.

This sequence joins TRBV4-2 and TRBJ2-7, with 7 bases lining up with TRBD2. The CDR3 is made up of 16 amino acids. Looked up from germline, CDR1 is LGHNA and CDR2 is YNFKEQ. The V segment lost 0 bases and the J segment 7 bases; nucleotides outside the gene matches: 12. The DNA of the CDR3 is TGTGCCAGCAGCCAAGATCGGGGGACTACCGTAGGTGAGCAGTACTTC. It translates to CASSQDRGTTVGEQYF.

J is TRBJ2-3 and V is TRBV19, with D uncertain. The CDR3 is made up of 14 amino acids. Between the trimmed V and J ends, which lost 10 bases and 0 bases, there was a span of 14 bases. CDR1 is LNHDA, CDR2 SQIVND, per germline (reference sequence). CDR3 sequence: CATTADTSTDTQYF. The CDR3 coding sequence is TGTGCCACGACTGCTGATACTAGCACAGATACGCAGTATTTT.

J is TRBJ1-5 and V is TRBV7-8, with 8 bases aligning to TRBD1. The CDR3 runs 17 residues. Germline CDR1 is SGHVS and CDR2 is FQNEAQ. V lost 5 bases to trimming and J lost 2 bases; unmatched junction nucleotides: 11. The CDR3 spells CASSRGTGDIGNQPQHF. In nucleotides, the CDR3 is TGTGCCAGCAGCCGCGGGACAGGCGATATTGGCAATCAGCCCCAGCATTTT.

The rearrangement links TRBV9 to TRBJ2-5, with D possibly matching TRBD2 (5 bases). V was clipped by 0 bases and J by 2 bases, with 11 bases between them. CDR1 SGDLS and CDR2 YYNGEE come from the germline V gene. The CDR3 runs to 15 residues. CDR3 loop: CASSVDIAPQETQYF. DNA of the CDR3: TGTGCCAGCAGCGTAGATATAGCGCCGCAAGAGACCCAGTACTTC.

The chain joins TRBV30 to TRBJ2-1; possibly TRBD1 for D (5 bases). This CDR3 region has 12 residues. Trimming removed 5 bases from V and 10 bases from J, with 15 bases in between. The germline V gene has CDR1 GTSNPN and CDR2 SVGIG (reference sequence). DNA of the CDR3: TGTGCCTGGGTGGGCCAATGGGGCGAGCAGTTCTTC. It is translated as CAWVGQWGEQFF. The entire variable domain, with the rest obtained from reference TRBV30 and TRBJ2-1, is as follows: SQTIHQWPATLVQPVGSPLSLECTVEGTSNPNLYWYRQAAGRGLQLLFYSVGIGQISSEVPQNLSASRPQDRQFILSSKKLLLSDSGFYLCAWVGQWGEQFFGPGTRLTVL.

V is TRBV6-1 and J is TRBJ1-2; D is unclear. V lost 7 bases to trimming and J lost 4 bases, with 4 bases between them. This CDR3 is built from 10 residues. From germline, CDR1 is MNHNS and CDR2 SASEGT. The CDR3 DNA is TGTGCCAGCACCCGCTATGGCTACACCTTC. Translation gives CASTRYGYTF.

V gene TRBV28 combines with J gene TRBJ2-5; a possible D gene is TRBD1 (5 bases). The end of the DNA is better explained by TRBJ2-7, so the J call may be wrong. The CDR3 is made up of 14 amino acids. Germline V gene data show CDR1 as MDHEN and CDR2 as SYDVKM. The CDR3 protein is CATTGTGISYEQYF. For the CDR3, the DNA is TGTGCCACCACAGGAACAGGAATATCCTACGAGCAGTACTTC.